This TCR beta chain was sequenced for a study of T cell repertoires in cytomegalovirus infection. Overall study context: Carrying CMV and the relevant HLA type showed in public TCR beta signatures.

The CDR3 loop spans 14 amino acids. From germline, CDR1 is SNHLY and CDR2 FYNNEI. V gave up 3 bases and J gave up 9 bases, with 15 bases separating them. A remark on this clonotype: The target antigen is unknown.

One entry per CDR3 protein results from TCRdb running MiXCR on the reads. The profile shows hundreds of thousands of distinct CDR3 sequences, 20% to 25% of them singletons. Study-level points and caveats: Carriers of CMV and the relevant HLA type were discriminated by public TCR beta frequency. HLA-C-restricted, CMV-specific TCR beta clonotypes were dominant ex vivo.

This chain links TRBV2 with TRBJ2-1; weak D call: TRBD1 (6 bases). The clonotype comes from a human donor in good health (CMV status not recorded). Some clones in this sample may be carry-over from other donors' samples. Sample: CD8+ T cells from PBMCs. For the CDR3, the DNA is TGTGCCAGCAGTGATCCAAGGGGGAATCCTGAGCAGTTCTTC. It specifies CASSDPRGNPEQFF.